This paragraph covers one TCR beta chain sequence. The data are from a study of T cells in Graves' hyperthyroidism and ophthalmopathy. Amplified regions were TCR beta CDR3 sequences from RNA transcripts. HTBI primers were used for first-round RT-PCR of the TCR CDR3. TCRdb passed the multiplex PCR reads through MiXCR, listing each CDR3 protein once. The repertoire includes some 300,000 distinct CDR3 sequences, over 15% of them detected once, and approximately 31% sits in the top ten. Not enrolled were patients with uncontrolled infection, other autoimmune disease, pregnancy or lactation. V lost 5 bases, J lost 0 bases, and 6 bases stayed unmatched. Germline V gene data show CDR1 as LNHDA and CDR2 as SQIVND (reference sequence). The CDR3 is 15 residues long.

This chain connects TRBV19 to TRBJ1-1; 7 bases are shared with TRBD1. The sample taken for sequencing was blood. The receptor was isolated from a man younger than 45 with Graves' hyperthyroidism. The CDR3 region has the DNA TGTGCCAGTAGTGTCCGACAGGGCTTGAACACTGAAGCTTTCTTT. Translation: CASSVRQGLNTEAFF.